This record looks at one T cell receptor beta chain sequence and its context. Its cognate antigen is unknown. The table came from immunoSEQ multiplex PCR; TCRdb's copy has only in-frame clones and leaves some out. The sample consists of 60,000 to 85,000 clones, 90% to 95% of them appearing once. The sample comes from a study of cytomegalovirus exposure and HLA in healthy donors. Study in general: The 120 or so validation repertoires matched the 666 first-cohort repertoires in platform, a later analysis reported.

The donors were members of the validation cohort comprising about 130 subjects, separate from the roughly 730-subject first cohort. General study findings and limits: Investigators reported approximately 170 TCR beta chains as tied to cytomegalovirus.

Source material: PBMCs. The TCR sequence derives from a man younger than 35 in good health and CMV-seropositive.

The CDR3 spells CASSSRGVAGVLNIQYF. The DNA for the CDR3 is TGTGCCAGCAGCTCCCGGGGGGTAGCGGGGGTCCTAAACATTCAGTACTTC. The chain has TRBV7-8 and TRBJ2-4, with 9 bases matching TRBD2. This CDR3 spans 17 amino acids. Germline assignment: CDR1 SGHVS and CDR2 FQNEAQ. The V and J ends lost 4 bases and 6 bases, in that order; junction bases with no gene match: 13. The full variable domain, with the rest looked up from reference TRBV7-8 and TRBJ2-4, is GAGVSQSPRYKVAKRGQDVALRCDPISGHVSLFWYQQALGQGPEFLTYFQNEAQLDKSGLPSDRFFAERPEGSVSTLKIQRTQQEDSAVYLCASSSRGVAGVLNIQYFGAGTRLSVL.